This T cell receptor beta chain is drawn from a study of shared clonotypes between healthy human individuals. Some clones are missing from TCRdb's copy, which holds only in-frame ones; the method was immunoSEQ multiplex PCR. The table has around 600,000 clones, about 95% seen once. Positively selected for CCR7, the CD45RO-negative cells used as naive CD8 cells excluded terminally differentiated effector memory CD45RA+ cells. The germline gives CDR1 MNHEY, CDR2 SMNVEV (reference sequence). The CDR3 is 16 residues long. The V gene end was trimmed by 5 bases and the J gene end by 6 bases; junction bases not matched to a gene: 9.

The sequenced sample consisted of naive CD8+ T cells sorted from blood. This TCR derives from a woman aged 25 to 39 in good health. This chain joins TRBV27 and TRBJ2-3; 12 nucleotides align to TRBD2. The CDR3 DNA is TGTGCCAGCAGTCCAGGGACTAGCGGGTCTAAGGATACGCAGTATTTT. Translated: CASSPGTSGSKDTQYF.